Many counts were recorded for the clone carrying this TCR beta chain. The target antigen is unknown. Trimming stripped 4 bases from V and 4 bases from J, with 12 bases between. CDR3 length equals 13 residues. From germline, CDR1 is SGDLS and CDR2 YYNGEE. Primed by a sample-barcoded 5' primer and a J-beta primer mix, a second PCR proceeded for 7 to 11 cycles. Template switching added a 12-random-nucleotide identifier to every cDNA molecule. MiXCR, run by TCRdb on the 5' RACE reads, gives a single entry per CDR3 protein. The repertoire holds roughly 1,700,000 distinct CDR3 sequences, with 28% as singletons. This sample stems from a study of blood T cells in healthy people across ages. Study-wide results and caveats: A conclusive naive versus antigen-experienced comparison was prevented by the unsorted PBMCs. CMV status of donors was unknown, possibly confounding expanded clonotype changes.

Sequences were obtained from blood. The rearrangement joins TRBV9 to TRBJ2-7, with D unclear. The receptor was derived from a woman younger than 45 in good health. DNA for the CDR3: TGTGCCAGCAGCCCAACTGTAGGTTACGAGCAGTACTTC. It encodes CASSPTVGYEQYF.